Below are 7 T cell receptor beta chains sequenced from a single sample in a study of blood T cell repertoires in COVID-19. The data were produced by immunoSEQ multiplex PCR, yet TCRdb's version contains in-frame clones alone and is incomplete. The sample lists about 140,000 clones, around 80% occurring once. Input material: peripheral blood. These receptor sequences come from a man older than 75 with acute or convalescent COVID-19.

This rearrangement joins TRBV7-8 to TRBJ2-5; a weak D match, TRBD2 (6 bases). CDR1 is SGHVS and CDR2 is FQNEAQ in the germline V gene. V dropped 3 bases and J dropped 3 bases, with 11 bases sitting between them. The CDR3 runs to 14 residues. The CDR3 coding sequence is TGTGCCAGCAGCTTCGGCGGGGCCGAAGAGACCCAGTACTTC. This sequence encodes CASSFGGAEETQYF. Combining the CDR3 with reference TRBV7-8 and TRBJ2-5 gives the whole variable domain GAGVSQSPRYKVAKRGQDVALRCDPISGHVSLFWYQQALGQGPEFLTYFQNEAQLDKSGLPSDRFFAERPEGSVSTLKIQRTQQEDSAVYLCASSFGGAEETQYFGPGTRLLVL.

The rearrangement links TRBV7-2 to TRBJ2-2, with D tentatively TRBD1 (6 bases). The CDR3 runs to 15 residues. Trimming removed 2 bases at V and 0 bases at J, with 7 bases between. Germline V gene lookup returns CDR1 SGHTA and CDR2 FQGNSA. DNA for the CDR3: TGTGCCAGCAGCTTAAGGACAGCGAACACCGGGGAGCTGTTTTTT. The encoded protein is CASSLRTANTGELFF.

This clone has just a few counts. This chain uses TRBV5-4 with TRBJ1-6, with D hard to call. The V end was cut by 0 bases, the J end by 14 bases, with 15 bases between. The CDR3 consists of 14 residues. In germline, CDR1 is SGHNT, CDR2 YYREEE (reference sequence). The CDR3: CASSLGGIVSALHF. The DNA of the CDR3 is TGTGCCAGCAGCTTGGGTGGTATAGTCTCGGCCCTCCACTTT.

This chain links TRBV4-2 with TRBJ1-3; TRBD1 matches at 10 bases. Germline V CDR1 and CDR2: LGHNA, YNFKEQ. The CDR3 is made up of 20 amino acids. The V and J ends lost 1 base and 2 bases, in that order; junction bases with no gene match: 14. CDR3: CASSQGGTGVIGTAGNTIYF. CDR3 DNA sequence: TGTGCCAGCAGCCAAGGCGGGACAGGGGTTATTGGGACGGCTGGAAACACCATATATTTT.

The chain employs TRBV7-3 and TRBJ2-5, with D uncertain. The CDR3 spans 15 residues. Germline V CDR1 and CDR2: SGHTA, FQGTGA. The V end was cut by 5 bases, the J end by 5 bases, with 18 bases between. The CDR3 is CASSPSASLPETQYF. The CDR3 nucleotides are TGTGCCAGCAGCCCAAGCGCGAGTCTTCCCGAGACCCAGTACTTC. The variable domain in full, completed from reference TRBV7-3 and TRBJ2-5, reads GAGVSQTPSNKVTEKGKYVELRCDPISGHTALYWYRQSLGQGPEFLIYFQGTGAADDSGLPNDRFFAVRPEGSVSTLKIQRTERGDSAVYLCASSPSASLPETQYFGPGTRLLVL.

This clone has more than one count but fewer than ten. The chain combines TRBV27 with TRBJ2-1, with D possibly TRBD2 on 6 matching bases. The CDR3 contains 15 residues. Per the germline V gene, CDR1 is MNHEY and CDR2 is SMNVEV (reference sequence). The V and J ends lost 5 bases and 4 bases respectively, with 15 bases between them. The CDR3 spells CASSDRGTGYNEQFF. DNA of the CDR3: TGTGCCAGCAGTGACCGAGGGACTGGTTACAATGAGCAGTTCTTC.

The chain links TRBV11-2 to TRBJ1-1, with 9 positions matching TRBD1. This CDR3 is built from 16 residues. The J segment lost 6 bases and the V segment lost 2 bases, leaving 10 bases of the junction unmatched. Looked up from germline, CDR1 is SGHAT and CDR2 is FQNNGV. The CDR3: CASSLLPGQGIPEAFF. DNA of the CDR3: TGTGCCAGCAGCTTACTTCCGGGACAGGGAATCCCTGAAGCTTTCTTT.